One sample yielded the 26 T cell receptor beta chains listed below, sequenced in a study of blood T cell repertoires in COVID-19. Profiling relied on immunoSEQ multiplex PCR, and the TCRdb table lists in-frame clones only, not all of them. Among 190,000 or so clones listed, around nine tenths were seen once. The sample taken for sequencing was peripheral blood. These receptors came from a woman in her late teens or twenties who had recovered from COVID-19.

The J gene is TRBJ2-2, the V gene TRBV7-9, with TRBD1 matching over 9 bases. V lost 10 bases to trimming and J lost 3 bases; unmatched junction nucleotides: 6. Germline CDR1 SEHNR, CDR2 FQNEAQ (reference sequence). The CDR3 is 14 amino acids. The CDR3 protein is CANKQGADTGELFF. The CDR3 nucleotides are TGTGCCAACAAACAGGGGGCGGACACCGGGGAGCTGTTTTTT.

This chain links TRBV2 with TRBJ2-1; TRBD1 is a possible D gene (5 bases). There are 13 residues in the CDR3. V gave up 6 bases and J gave up 3 bases, with 9 bases separating them. Germline V lookup: CDR1 SNHLY, CDR2 FYNNEI. The CDR3 loop reads CASRGPIYNEQFF. CDR3 sequence (DNA): TGTGCCAGCAGGGGGCCCATCTACAATGAGCAGTTCTTC.

CDR3 coding DNA: TGTGCCAGCCTCCGAGGATTTACAAACAATGAGCAGTTCTTC. Translation gives CASLRGFTNNEQFF. The J gene is TRBJ2-1, the V gene TRBV2; no reliable D call. The CDR3 contains 14 residues. The germline CDR1 and CDR2 sequences are SNHLY and FYNNEI. Trimming removed 8 bases from V and 5 bases from J, with 16 bases in between.

The CDR3 is CASSLELAGGRVDTQYF. CDR3 DNA: TGCGCCAGCAGCTTGGAGCTAGCGGGAGGCCGGGTAGATACGCAGTATTTT. The genes are TRBV5-1 and TRBJ2-3; 11 positions agree with TRBD2. The germline V gene has CDR1 SGHRS and CDR2 YFSETQ. V was pared by 0 bases and J by 5 bases, with 8 bases of the junction left unmatched. The CDR3 totals 17 residues. The complete variable domain, with remaining parts taken from reference TRBV5-1 and TRBJ2-3, reads KAGVTQTPRYLIKTRGQQVTLSCSPISGHRSVSWYQQTPGQGLQFLFEYFSETQRNKGNFPGRFSGRQFSNSRSEMNVSTLELGDSALYLCASSLELAGGRVDTQYFGPGTRLTVL.

The V and J genes are TRBV27 and TRBJ2-1; 14 nucleotides agree with TRBD2. CDR1 and CDR2 from the germline V gene are MNHEY and SMNVEV (reference sequence). This CDR3 spans 19 amino acids. Trimming took 6 bases from V and 8 from J; bases not matched to a gene: 18. CDR3 nucleotides: TGTGCCAGCAGGCGGGACTTTACCCTGACTAGCGGGAGGGCTGATGAGCAGTTCTTC. This codes for CASRRDFTLTSGRADEQFF.

This chain links TRBV15 with TRBJ2-5; D is unclear. The germline gives CDR1 LNHNV, CDR2 YYDKDF (reference sequence). There are 15 residues in the CDR3. Trimming stripped 4 bases from V and 5 bases from J, with 17 bases between. The CDR3 DNA follows: TGTGCCACCAGCACCGAATCTGGGCCCGCGGAGACCCAGTACTTC. Translating gives CATSTESGPAETQYF.

This chain joins TRBV12-2 and TRBJ2-5; the tabulated D call, TRBD1, remains unverified against the DNA. TRBV12-2 is marked as a pseudogene. The CDR3 spans 15 residues. The DNA of the CDR3 is TGTGCAAGTCGCTTGGGGCGCAGGGACCAAGAGACCCAGTACTTC. It yields the protein CASRLGRRDQETQYF.

The rearrangement links TRBV9 to TRBJ2-3; TRBD1 matches at 8 bases. The CDR3 runs 16 residues. With 2 bases clipped from V and 0 bases from J, the junction kept 5 bases outside the gene matches. The germline CDR1 and CDR2 sequences are SGDLS and YYNGEE. This CDR3 reads CASSVTGQASTDTQYF. In nucleotides, the CDR3 is TGTGCCAGCAGCGTTACGGGACAGGCTAGCACAGATACGCAGTATTTT. Supplemented by reference TRBV9 and TRBJ2-3, the full variable domain reads DSGVTQTPKHLITATGQRVTLRCSPRSGDLSVYWYQQSLDQGLQFLIQYYNGEERAKGNILERFSAQQFPDLHSELNLSSLELGDSALYFCASSVTGQASTDTQYFGPGTRLTVL.

The genes are TRBV10-3 and TRBJ1-2; a possible D gene is TRBD1 (6 bases). Germline CDR1 is ENHRY and CDR2 is SYGVKD. The CDR3 is 17 amino acids. Trimming pared 6 bases from V and 0 bases from J, leaving 20 bases between. In nucleotides, the CDR3 is TGTGCCATCAGACCCGCCCGTGGTAGGACAGCTAACTATGGCTACACCTTC. It encodes CAIRPARGRTANYGYTF.

The rearrangement uses TRBV10-3 and TRBJ1-2; no reliable D call. Germline CDR1 and CDR2: ENHRY and SYGVKD. Trimming removed 2 bases from V and 1 base from J, with 11 bases in between. The CDR3 is made up of 15 amino acids. CDR3 in DNA: TGTGCCATCAGTGAGCAAGAGGAAATTAACTATGGCTACACCTTC. It codes for CAISEQEEINYGYTF.

The gene calls are TRBV19 and TRBJ1-2, with D possibly TRBD1 on 6 matching bases. The germline CDR1 and CDR2 sequences are LNHDA and SQIVND (reference sequence). There are 16 residues in the CDR3. Trimming removed 1 base at V and 4 bases at J, with 16 bases between. The chain's CDR3 is CASSIGRGRLGYGYTF. The CDR3 DNA is TGTGCCAGTAGTATAGGGCGGGGGCGCCTTGGCTATGGCTACACCTTC.

The chain joins TRBV7-3 to TRBJ2-1, with TRBD2 identical over 7 bases. J gave up 8 bases and V 5 bases, and 9 bases lay outside the gene matches. The CDR3 loop spans 14 amino acids. Germline V gives CDR1 SGHTA, CDR2 FQGTGA. CDR3 protein: CASSIGLVGDEQFF. The CDR3 nucleotides read TGTGCCAGCAGCATTGGACTAGTCGGCGATGAGCAGTTCTTC.

J is TRBJ1-4 and V is TRBV6-6; TRBD1 matches 7 bases. Germline V CDR1 and CDR2: MNHNY, SVGAGI (reference sequence). The CDR3 runs 15 residues. The V segment lost 5 bases and the J segment 7 bases; nucleotides outside the gene matches: 10. The CDR3 coding sequence is TGTGCCAGCAGTAAGACCGGGCCAGGGGGTGAAAAACTGTTTTTT. Amino acids: CASSKTGPGGEKLFF.

The rearrangement joins TRBV19 to TRBJ1-2, with unresolved D. The CDR3 covers 13 residues. In germline, CDR1 is LNHDA, CDR2 SQIVND (reference sequence). V was trimmed by 2 bases and J by 0 bases, leaving 4 bases between them. The DNA of the CDR3 is TGTGCCAGTAGTATACGTCCTAACTATGGCTACACCTTC. Translation: CASSIRPNYGYTF.

The rearrangement joins TRBV6-5 to TRBJ1-5; no clear D gene. Germline V lookup: CDR1 MNHEY, CDR2 SVGAGI. With 10 bases removed from V and 0 bases from J, the gap between germline ends came to 10 bases. The CDR3 is 13 residues long. The DNA for the CDR3 is TGTGCCACGCACCGGGATAGCAATCAGCCCCAGCATTTT. It translates to CATHRDSNQPQHF.

The V and J genes are TRBV5-4 and TRBJ1-1; 8 bases match TRBD1. The CDR3 runs to 13 residues. The junction had 11 bases not matched to a gene; V was cut back by 3 bases and J by 13 bases. Germline-derived CDR1 and CDR2 are SGHNT and YYREEE (reference sequence). CDR3 amino acids: CASSSDRGREDFF. DNA of the CDR3: TGTGCCAGCAGCTCCGACAGGGGCAGGGAGGATTTCTTT.

This chain connects TRBV6-2 or TRBV6-3 to TRBJ2-1, with a possible D match to TRBD2 (6 bases). V lost 5 bases to trimming and J lost 8 bases, with 22 bases between them. Germline CDR1 MNHEY, CDR2 SVGEGT. The CDR3 extends over 16 amino acids. The CDR3 is CASSISRTKVGDEQFF. The CDR3 DNA reads TGTGCCAGCAGTATAAGTAGGACTAAGGTTGGGGATGAGCAGTTCTTC.

This clone was found a few times. The sample holds other DNA sequences that translate to the same CDR3. The rearrangement links TRBV7-9 to TRBJ2-5, with D possibly TRBD1 on 5 matching bases. Trimming shortened V by 4 bases and J by 5 bases, and 5 bases separated the two germline ends. Germline lookup yields CDR1 SEHNR and CDR2 FQNEAQ (reference sequence). CDR3 length: 11 amino acids. The CDR3 protein is CASSSGETQYF. The DNA for the CDR3 is TGTGCCAGCAGCTCAGGGGAGACCCAGTACTTC.

J is TRBJ2-1 and V is TRBV19; TRBD2 matches 14 bases. CDR3 length: 15 residues. CDR1 is LNHDA, CDR2 SQIVND, per germline (reference sequence). J gave up 8 bases and V 4 bases, and 4 bases lay outside the gene matches. CDR3 sequence reads: CASSNGLAGGYEQFF. The CDR3 region has the DNA TGTGCCAGTAGTAACGGACTAGCGGGGGGCTATGAGCAGTTCTTC.

The chain recombines TRBV10-2 with TRBJ2-1, with 9 bases identical to TRBD2. The length of the CDR3 is 13 residues. In germline, CDR1 is WSHSY, CDR2 SAAADI. The ends lost 8 bases at V and 7 bases at J; junction bases unmatched: 6. CDR3 loop: CASGGLAGNEQFF. In DNA form, the CDR3 reads TGCGCCAGCGGGGGACTAGCCGGGAATGAGCAGTTCTTC.

A single count supports this clone. The gene calls are TRBV27 and TRBJ2-2; D not certain. Trimming left V 0 bases short and J 0 bases short, with 5 bases between. Germline V gives CDR1 MNHEY, CDR2 SMNVEV (reference sequence). The CDR3 is 15 amino acids. This CDR3 reads CASSLSPANTGELFF. DNA for the CDR3: TGTGCCAGCAGTTTATCTCCAGCGAACACCGGGGAGCTGTTTTTT.

CDR3 amino acids: CASSLNTGSEKLFF. The CDR3 nucleotides are TGTGCCAGCAGCCTGAATACAGGGAGTGAAAAACTGTTTTTT. This sequence joins TRBV9 and TRBJ1-4; D may be TRBD1 (6 bases). V dropped 4 bases and J dropped 7 bases, with 14 bases sitting between them. Germline-derived CDR1 and CDR2 are SGDLS and YYNGEE. CDR3 length: 14 amino acids.

This clone appeared a few times. This chain uses TRBV3-1 (or the pseudogene TRBV3-2) with TRBJ1-6; 8 positions agree with TRBD1. This CDR3 has 14 amino acids. After removal of 6 bases from V and 2 bases from J, the junction contained 0 bases not matched to a gene. Germline assignment: CDR1 LGHDT and CDR2 YNNKEL (reference sequence). The CDR3 loop is CASRQGAYNSPLHF. The CDR3 bases are TGTGCCAGCAGACAGGGGGCCTATAATTCACCCCTCCACTTT.

The J gene is TRBJ1-1, the V gene TRBV30; D perhaps matches TRBD1 (5 bases). CDR1 and CDR2 from the germline V gene are GTSNPN and SVGIG (reference sequence). V was shortened by 3 bases and J by 4 bases, with 12 bases between the two germline ends. There are 13 residues in the CDR3. The CDR3 sequence: CAWSSDKATEAFF. The CDR3 coding sequence is TGTGCCTGGAGCTCGGACAAAGCCACTGAAGCTTTCTTT.

The chain has TRBV2 and TRBJ2-5, with TRBD2 matching 15 bases. The CDR3 is 16 residues long. Germline V lookup: CDR1 SNHLY, CDR2 FYNNEI. J gave up 2 bases and V 6 bases, and 4 bases lay outside the gene matches. The CDR3 region has the DNA TGTGCCAGCAGCGAGGGACTAGCGGGAGGACAAGAGACCCAGTACTTC. As protein: CASSEGLAGGQETQYF.

The rearrangement uses TRBV12-3 or TRBV12-4 and TRBJ1-5; 8 bases line up with TRBD1. The CDR3 contains 13 residues. V lost 5 bases to trimming and J lost 7 bases; unmatched junction nucleotides: 4. DNA of the CDR3: TGTGCCAGCAGTGCCAGGGGGCACCAGCCCCAGCATTTT. It encodes CASSARGHQPQHF.